These 24 T cell receptor beta chains were sequenced from one sample in a study of CD8+CD57+ T cells in acquired aplastic anemia. Genomic DNA constituted the template upon which TCR beta VDJ and CDR3 profiling was performed. TCRdb recomputed calls from the reads with MiXCR, one row per CDR3 protein. The sample has roughly 500,000 distinct CDR3 sequences, around 30% seen once. By flow cytometry, patients selected for sequencing had shown an expansion of CD8+CD57+ cells. Sequencing used sorted CD4+, CD8+, or CD8+CD57+ T cells (not recorded which) from PBMCs. Receptors originate from a human donor with aplastic anemia.

Details on this clonotype: Given a much more abundant clone one base away, this may be a read error. The chain employs TRBV7-9 and TRBJ1-1; D remains unclear. This CDR3 comprises 13 residues. V shed 5 bases and J shed 1 base, with 8 bases lying between them. Germline V gene sequence: CDR1 SEHNR, CDR2 FQNEAQ (reference sequence). In DNA form, the CDR3 reads TGTGCCAGCAGCAATCAAAAGAACACTGAAGCTTTCTTT. Its protein product is CASSNQKNTEAFF.

This clonotype was seen repeatedly, ten times or more. The chain combines TRBV2 with TRBJ2-2, with D possibly TRBD1 on 6 matching bases. V lost 6 bases, J lost 4 bases, and 12 bases lay in between. Germline CDR1 and CDR2: SNHLY and FYNNEI. The CDR3 length is 14 residues. The CDR3 sequence: CASRDYRATGELFF. The CDR3 nucleotides are TGTGCCAGCAGAGACTACAGGGCCACCGGGGAGCTGTTTTTT.

The chain employs TRBV7-9 and TRBJ1-2; D is possibly TRBD1 (6 bases). Deletions cut 3 bases from V and 6 bases from J, with 17 bases between. CDR1 and CDR2 (germline): SEHNR, FQNEAQ (reference sequence). The CDR3 runs 15 residues. CDR3 bases: TGTGCCAGCAGCTTGGAAGGGGGAGGAGCTAATGGCTACACCTTC. It specifies CASSLEGGGANGYTF.

This chain connects TRBV3-1 to TRBJ1-2; D may be TRBD1 (6 bases). The CDR3 is 14 residues long. V dropped 4 bases and J dropped 5 bases, with 14 bases sitting between them. Looked up from germline, CDR1 is LGHDT and CDR2 is YNNKEL (reference sequence). In nucleotides, the CDR3 is TGTGCCAGCAGCCCAAGGGGGGAGATATATGGCTACACCTTC. Its translation is CASSPRGEIYGYTF.

This clonotype was counted ten times or more. V usage is TRBV19 and J usage is TRBJ1-5, with D possibly matching TRBD1 (5 bases). Deletions cut 11 bases from V and 2 bases from J, with 13 bases between. Germline loops: CDR1 LNHDA, CDR2 SQIVND (reference sequence). The CDR3 is 13 amino acids. As DNA, the CDR3 is TGTGCCGGGGGAGCTCTCGGCAATCAGCCCCAGCATTTT. It translates to CAGGALGNQPQHF.

J is TRBJ1-2 and V is TRBV10-3, with 11 bases lining up with TRBD1. J was trimmed by 4 bases and V by 5 bases; bases with no gene match: 12. The CDR3 covers 17 residues. CDR1 is ENHRY and CDR2 is SYGVKD in the germline V gene. CDR3 region: CAISYRDPGQGVYGYTF. The CDR3, as DNA: TGTGCCATCAGTTACAGAGATCCGGGACAGGGGGTCTATGGCTACACCTTC.

This clonotype has more than one count but fewer than ten. The genes are TRBV20-1 and TRBJ1-5; TRBD1 matches at 10 bases. Germline CDR1 is DFQATT and CDR2 is SNEGSKA (reference sequence). This CDR3 is 15 amino acids long. J was trimmed by 2 bases and V by 7 bases; bases with no gene match: 8. CDR3 sequence reads: CSVRDGQGGNQPQHF. The CDR3 DNA sequence: TGCAGTGTCCGAGACGGACAGGGGGGCAATCAGCCCCAGCATTTT.

This clonotype was counted ten times or more. The rearrangement links TRBV7-6 to TRBJ1-5; 11 bases agree with TRBD1. With V trimmed by 5 bases and J by 0 bases, 9 bases remained unmatched. CDR3 size: 18 residues. Looked up from germline, CDR1 is SGHVS and CDR2 is FNYEAQ. This chain's CDR3 is CASSPWDRGCDSNQPQHF. In DNA, the CDR3 is TGTGCCAGCAGCCCCTGGGACAGGGGGTGCGATAGCAATCAGCCCCAGCATTTT.

The table lists this clonotype with many counts. The chain is built from TRBV9 and TRBJ2-3; 9 positions match TRBD2. After removal of 3 bases from V and 2 bases from J, the junction contained 4 bases not matched to a gene. CDR3 length: 15 amino acids. Germline-derived CDR1 and CDR2 are SGDLS and YYNGEE. CDR3 in DNA: TGTGCCAGCAGCGAGCTAGCGGGGACCACAGATACGCAGTATTTT. Translated, it gives CASSELAGTTDTQYF.

As for this clonotype: A single base separates this from a much larger clone, so it may be a read error. The CDR3 DNA reads as TGCAGTGCTCCAACCGGGACAGCAGAGCAGCACTTC. This sequence encodes CSAPTGTAEQHF. The V and J genes are TRBV20-1 and TRBJ2-7, with TRBD1 matching 7 bases. This CDR3 spans 12 amino acids. Germline-derived CDR1 and CDR2 are DFQATT and SNEGSKA (reference sequence).

This clonotype was observed at least ten times. The chain is built from TRBV29-1 and TRBJ2-5, with D maybe TRBD2 (5 bases). Germline lookup yields CDR1 SQVTM and CDR2 ANQGSEA. The germline V and J ends were trimmed by 7 bases and 5 bases, with 17 bases remaining between them. This CDR3 region has 13 residues. The CDR3, as DNA: TGCAGCGCTGTCCCACGGGGTGGGGAGACCCAGTACTTC. Residues: CSAVPRGGETQYF.

This chain links TRBV29-1 with TRBJ2-7; tentatively, D is TRBD1 or TRBD2 (5 bases each). CDR3 length equals 14 residues. The V gene lost 4 bases and the J gene lost 4 bases, with 17 bases spanning the gap. Germline V gene sequence: CDR1 SQVTM, CDR2 ANQGSEA. CDR3 loop: CSVAPGREFYEQYF. The CDR3 DNA is TGCAGCGTTGCTCCGGGACGAGAATTTTACGAGCAGTACTTC.

V usage is TRBV10-3 and J usage is TRBJ2-1; TRBD1 or TRBD2 may be the D gene (5 bases each). V was shortened by 7 bases and J by 7 bases, with 17 bases between the two germline ends. Germline CDR1 reads ENHRY; CDR2 reads SYGVKD. This CDR3 has 14 amino acids. CDR3 in amino acids: CAITSRDVKNEQFF. CDR3 DNA sequence: TGTGCCATCACTAGCCGGGACGTTAAGAATGAGCAGTTCTTC.

The chain carries TRBV18 and TRBJ2-7; tentatively, D is TRBD1 (6 bases). The germline V and J ends were trimmed by 2 bases and 5 bases, with 13 bases remaining between them. In germline, CDR1 is KGHSH, CDR2 LQKENI. This CDR3 comprises 14 residues. CDR3 region: CASSPKQGGNEQYF. As DNA, the CDR3 is TGTGCCAGCTCACCAAAACAGGGCGGAAACGAGCAGTACTTC. Full variable domain (outside the CDR3, taken from reference TRBV18 and TRBJ2-7): NAGVMQNPRHLVRRRGQEARLRCSPMKGHSHVYWYRQLPEEGLKFMVYLQKENIIDESGMPKERFSAEFPKEGPSILRIQQVVRGDSAAYFCASSPKQGGNEQYFGPGTRLTVT.

This clonotype has only a few counts. The chain links TRBV7-3 to TRBJ1-1; 7 nucleotides line up with TRBD1. This CDR3 is built from 16 residues. V lost 5 bases and J lost 1; bases outside the gene matches: 10. Germline V gene sequence: CDR1 SGHTA, CDR2 FQGTGA. CDR3 DNA: TGTGCCAGCAGCATTACAGGGGTTATCGGGAACACTGAAGCTTTCTTT. This encodes CASSITGVIGNTEAFF.

This clonotype was recorded at least ten times. The rearrangement uses TRBV24-1 and TRBJ2-5; 7 positions match TRBD1. V lost 9 bases to trimming and J lost 1 base; unmatched junction nucleotides: 10. The CDR3 length is 15 residues. Germline CDR1 is KGHDR and CDR2 is SFDVKD. CDR3 sequence (DNA): TGTGCCACCGGGATTAGGGGGCGGCTCCAAGAGACCCAGTACTTC. This encodes CATGIRGRLQETQYF.

The V call is TRBV20-1, the J call TRBJ2-5, with no clear D. Trimming shortened V by 3 bases and J by 4 bases, and 9 bases separated the two germline ends. The CDR3 spans 12 residues. The germline V gene encodes CDR1 DFQATT and CDR2 SNEGSKA (reference sequence). CDR3: CSASRPPETQYF. CDR3 nucleotide sequence: TGCAGTGCTAGTCGACCCCCAGAGACCCAGTACTTC.

The chain uses TRBV10-3 and TRBJ1-5; D is ambiguous. V dropped 3 bases and J dropped 4 bases, with 16 bases sitting between them. This CDR3 spans 16 amino acids. Germline V CDR1 and CDR2: ENHRY, SYGVKD. The CDR3 region is CAISDQPAGTNQPQHF. Here the CDR3 DNA reads TGTGCCATCAGTGACCAACCGGCAGGAACTAATCAGCCCCAGCATTTT.

This clonotype was recorded at least ten times. The chain recombines TRBV2 with TRBJ2-7; 9 nucleotides line up with TRBD2. The V gene's germline CDR1 is SNHLY and CDR2 FYNNEI. Losses at the gene ends were 2 bases for V and 3 bases for J; bases not matched to a gene: 5. The CDR3 spans 15 residues. The CDR3 nucleotides read TGTGCCAGCAGTGAAAGGGCTAGCGGGGTCTACGAGCAGTACTTC. This sequence encodes CASSERASGVYEQYF.

This clonotype was counted ten times or more. This chain uses TRBV2 with TRBJ2-7; 10 nucleotides line up with TRBD1. From germline, CDR1 is SNHLY and CDR2 FYNNEI. With V trimmed by 4 bases and J by 1 base, 10 bases remained unmatched. The CDR3 length is 17 residues. Here the CDR3 reads CASSVLGTGARSYEQYF. CDR3 DNA sequence: TGTGCCAGCAGTGTTTTGGGGACAGGGGCGCGATCCTACGAGCAGTACTTC.

The rearrangement links TRBV11-2 to TRBJ2-5; D may be TRBD1 or TRBD2 (5 bases each). Deletions cut 4 bases from V and 4 bases from J, with 22 bases between. Germline V lookup: CDR1 SGHAT, CDR2 FQNNGV. This CDR3 has 17 amino acids. The CDR3 coding sequence is TGTGCCAGCAGCTCGGCGGGTCTGTGGACACAGCGAGAGACCCAGTACTTC. Translated: CASSSAGLWTQRETQYF.

The chain has TRBV6-4 and TRBJ1-5, with D possibly matching TRBD1 (5 bases). The CDR3 sequence is 14 residues long. Germline values: CDR1 MRHNA, CDR2 SNTAGT. Trimming removed 3 bases at V and 6 bases at J, with 12 bases between. The CDR3, as DNA: TGTGCCAGCAGTGAGGGGATGGGGGGTCAGCCCCAGCATTTT. It yields the protein CASSEGMGGQPQHF.

A few counts support this clonotype. V gene TRBV11-1 combines with J gene TRBJ2-1; tentatively, D is TRBD1 (6 bases). The CDR3 runs to 14 residues. Germline CDR1 SGHAT, CDR2 FQDESV (reference sequence). Between the trimmed V and J ends, which lost 2 bases and 8 bases, there was a span of 13 bases. CDR3: CASSLWTEKDEQFF. The CDR3 nucleotides are TGTGCCAGCAGCTTATGGACAGAGAAGGATGAGCAGTTCTTC.

This clonotype was found a few times. The chain carries TRBV7-9 and TRBJ1-4; D gene ambiguous. V dropped 3 bases and J dropped 5 bases, with 10 bases sitting between them. Looked up from germline, CDR1 is SEHNR and CDR2 is FQNEAQ (reference sequence). The CDR3 extends over 14 amino acids. The CDR3 region is CASSFGLENEKLFF. The CDR3, as DNA: TGTGCCAGCAGCTTTGGCCTGGAAAATGAAAAACTGTTTTTT.